The 9 T cell receptor beta chains presented below share a single source sample, sequenced in a study of T cells in Graves' hyperthyroidism and ophthalmopathy. There were TCR beta CDR3 regions amplified from RNA transcripts. During a first-round RT-PCR of the TCR CDR3, the HTBI primer set was used. TCRdb re-called the multiplex PCR reads through MiXCR, storing one row per CDR3 protein. The sample has about 720,000 distinct CDR3 sequences; 16% are singletons. The specimen was blood. These receptors were obtained from a man between 18 and 35 years old with Graves' hyperthyroidism.

This clonotype was counted at least ten times. This chain uses TRBV12-3 or TRBV12-4 with TRBJ2-3; D not certain. V shed 5 bases and J shed 2 bases, with 11 bases lying between them. This CDR3 is built from 14 residues. The CDR3 bases are TGTGCCAGCAGTCCGACTCGTCCCACAGATACGCAGTATTTT. This encodes CASSPTRPTDTQYF.

This sequence joins TRBV19 and TRBJ2-7, with TRBD2 identical over 11 bases. Losses at the gene ends were 1 base for V and 1 base for J; bases not matched to a gene: 3. This CDR3 region has 16 residues. CDR1 and CDR2 from the germline V gene are LNHDA and SQIVND (reference sequence). The DNA of the CDR3 is TGTGCCAGTAGTATAGGGCTAGCGGGAGGATCCTACGAGCAGTACTTC. Translation gives CASSIGLAGGSYEQYF. Filled out from reference TRBV19 and TRBJ2-7, the complete variable domain reads DGGITQSPKYLFRKEGQNVTLSCEQNLNHDAMYWYRQDPGQGLRLIYYSQIVNDFQKGDIAEGYSVSREKKESFPLTVTSAQKNPTAFYLCASSIGLAGGSYEQYFGPGTRLTVT.

The sample holds a few counts of this clonotype. The rearrangement links TRBV19 to TRBJ1-6; no clear D gene. The V gene lost 4 bases and the J gene lost 6 bases, with 7 bases spanning the gap. Germline CDR1 is LNHDA and CDR2 is SQIVND (reference sequence). CDR3 length: 13 residues. The CDR3 coding sequence is TGTGCCAGTAGTAGAGACCTTAATTCACCCCTCCACTTT. Its protein is CASSRDLNSPLHF.

This clonotype was counted only a few times. The chain joins TRBV20-1 to TRBJ1-1; no reliable D call. Germline V lookup: CDR1 DFQATT, CDR2 SNEGSKA (reference sequence). V gave up 6 bases and J gave up 5 bases, with 10 bases separating them. CDR3 length equals 11 residues. CDR3 bases: TGCAGTGCGGCTTTGAGTACTGAAGCTTTCTTT. Translation: CSAALSTEAFF.

V gene TRBV19 combines with J gene TRBJ1-5; D remains unclear. Germline values: CDR1 LNHDA, CDR2 SQIVND (reference sequence). V dropped 5 bases and J dropped 3 bases, with 5 bases sitting between them. This CDR3 is 12 amino acids long. The chain's CDR3 is CASSGLNQPQHF. The CDR3 DNA sequence: TGTGCCAGTAGTGGACTCAATCAGCCCCAGCATTTT.

This clonotype was recorded many times. The chain carries TRBV3-1 and TRBJ2-7; D gene ambiguous. The CDR3 is 13 amino acids. V was clipped by 1 base and J by 3 bases, with 7 bases between them. Germline lookup yields CDR1 LGHDT and CDR2 YNNKEL (reference sequence). CDR3 sequence: CASSQAPGYEQYF. The DNA for the CDR3 is TGTGCCAGCAGCCAAGCTCCAGGCTACGAGCAGTACTTC.

As to this clonotype: Given a much more abundant clone one base away, this may be a read error. The V gene is TRBV6-2 or TRBV6-3, the J gene TRBJ2-7; possible D gene TRBD1, 6 bases. The germline CDR1 and CDR2 sequences are MNHEY and SVGEGT. The CDR3 contains 16 residues. V lost 6 bases, J lost 3 bases, and 21 bases lay in between. CDR3 nucleotides: TGTGCCAGCAGCCCAATACCCAAGACAGGCAACTACGAGCAGTACTTC. It yields the protein CASSPIPKTGNYEQYF.

The J gene is TRBJ2-5, the V gene TRBV4-1; TRBD1 agrees at 12 bases. Germline trimming cut 5 bases from V and 5 bases from J; bases unmatched to any gene: 9. The germline V gene has CDR1 MGHRA and CDR2 YSYEKL. This CDR3 comprises 16 residues. CDR3 nucleotides: TGCGCCAGCAGCGCCGTGGGACAGGGGGCGGGGGAGACCCAGTACTTC. This translates into CASSAVGQGAGETQYF.

This clonotype has a count of ten or more. V and J are TRBV12-3 or TRBV12-4 and TRBJ2-7; 9 bases fit TRBD2. The trim removed 6 bases at V and 1 base at J, leaving 4 bases unmatched. The CDR3 has 14 amino acids. DNA of the CDR3: TGTGCCAGCAGAGGAGCGGGAGGATCCTACGAGCAGTACTTC. Protein sequence: CASRGAGGSYEQYF.